This TCR beta chain appears in the sequencing data of a study of cytomegalovirus exposure and HLA in healthy donors. Turning to the study itself: It was reported in a later analysis that the same platform had been used for the 120 or so validation repertoires as for the approximately 700 first-cohort repertoires.

This CDR3 is 14 amino acids long. Study-level points and caveats: Cytomegalovirus association was listed for 164 TCR beta chains. Later, an analysis found that TCR clusters from the first cohort tended to co-occur in the roughly 120 validation repertoires. The CMV antigen specificity of a few CMV-associated chains was confirmed through in vitro analysis.

Produced via immunoSEQ multiplex PCR; TCRdb's table is partial and in-frame only. This table has approximately 88,000 clones, approximately 88% appearing once. This clone has a handful of counts. The antigen is not known. This TCR came from a woman aged 18 to 35 in good health and CMV-seropositive. The gene calls are TRBV21-1 and TRBJ1-2. TRBV21-1 is tagged as a pseudogene. The sample consisted of PBMCs. The CDR3 nucleotides are TGTGCCAGCAGCAGAATACGGGGAATAGAGGGCTACACCTTC. Translation gives CASSRIRGIEGYTF.